A selection of T cell receptor beta chains follows, all from one sample in a study of technical replicates of blood from a handful of donors. TCRdb keeps only in-frame clones here, not all; method: immunoSEQ multiplex PCR. The sample holds about 74,000 clones; more than 80% are singletons and the top ten take 3% to 5%. The material sequenced was PBMCs. These receptor sequences come from a human donor in good health. Some clones in this sample may be carry-over from other donors' samples. CDR3s include the opening cysteine and the closing phenylalanine or tryptophan. The D gene is left open where the match is weak. Expanded clones get a size class; other rows say once, few or many, or leave the size out.

CDR3aa,CDR3nt,j_gene,abundance,d_gene,v_gene
CASSLPRSGEPYNSPLHF,TGTGCCAGCAGCTTACCACGGTCCGGGGAGCCCTATAATTCACCCCTCCACTTT,TRBJ1-6,.,.,TRBV7-9
CASSSAGTSGSETQYF,TGCGCCAGCAGCTCAGCCGGGACTAGCGGGAGTGAGACCCAGTACTTC,TRBJ2-5,.,TRBD2,TRBV5-1
CASSIGGAYEQYF,TGTGCCAGTAGTATCGGGGGAGCCTACGAGCAGTACTTC,TRBJ2-7,.,.,TRBV19
CASSLASGPLTDWYF,TGCGCCAGCAGCTTGGCGAGCGGACCCCTAACGGATTGGTACTTC,TRBJ2-7,few,.,TRBV5-1
CASSIEALGGNEQFF,TGTGCCAGTAGTATAGAAGCATTGGGAGGCAATGAGCAGTTCTTC,TRBJ2-1,.,.,TRBV19
CASSYSAGSETQYF,TGTGCCAGCAGTTACTCGGCAGGATCCGAGACCCAGTACTTC,TRBJ2-5,few,.,TRBV6-5
CASSGVVGAGGELFF,TGTGCCAGCAGCGGGGTGGTGGGGGCCGGCGGGGAGCTGTTTTTT,TRBJ2-2,.,.,TRBV7-3
CASRTSAETQYF,TGTGCCAGCAGGACTTCCGCGGAGACCCAGTACTTC,TRBJ2-5,.,.,TRBV6-1
CASSWGGGSTDTQYF,TGTGCCAGCAGCTGGGGGGGAGGGAGCACAGATACGCAGTATTTT,TRBJ2-3,.,TRBD2,TRBV5-4
CASSSQANNSPLHF,TGTGCCAGCTCATCACAAGCTAATAATTCACCCCTCCACTTT,TRBJ1-6,.,.,TRBV18
CASSRTQGRTTEAFF,TGCGCCAGCAGCCGGACACAGGGGAGAACGACTGAAGCTTTCTTT,TRBJ1-1,.,TRBD1,TRBV5-1
CASSPPSYEQYF,TGTGCCAGCAGCCCCCCGTCCTACGAGCAGTACTTC,TRBJ2-7,.,.,TRBV7-2
CASSLEGTGGSPLHF,TGCGCCAGCAGCTTGGAAGGGACAGGGGGTTCACCCCTCCACTTT,TRBJ1-6,.,TRBD1,TRBV5-1
CASSSTGTGELFF,TGTGCCAGCAGTTCCACGGGGACCGGGGAGCTGTTTTTT,TRBJ2-2,.,.,TRBV28
CAWSVGLAGGEQFF,TGTGCCTGGAGTGTCGGTCTAGCGGGAGGTGAGCAGTTCTTC,TRBJ2-1,.,TRBD2,TRBV30
CASSPLTGNYGYTF,TGTGCCAGCAGTCCCCTCACAGGGAACTATGGCTACACCTTC,TRBJ1-2,.,.,TRBV6-1
CASSQAIEAGELFF,TGCGCCAGCAGCCAAGCTATCGAGGCCGGGGAGCTGTTTTTT,TRBJ2-2,once,.,TRBV4-1
CASSGQGASNQPQHF,TGTGCCAGCAGTGGACAGGGGGCAAGCAATCAGCCCCAGCATTTT,TRBJ1-5,.,TRBD1,TRBV2
CATRGAFF,TGTGCTACCAGGGGAGCTTTCTTT,TRBJ1-1,once,.,TRBV7-9
CAWRPGGLPDEQFF,TGTGCCTGGAGACCGGGGGGACTCCCCGATGAGCAGTTCTTC,TRBJ2-1,.,TRBD2,TRBV30
CSVKQGGRYEQYF,TGCAGCGTGAAGCAGGGCGGTAGGTACGAGCAGTACTTC,TRBJ2-7,.,.,TRBV29-1
CASSLVGSSYNEQFF,TGTGCCAGCAGCTTGGTCGGGAGCTCCTACAATGAGCAGTTCTTC,TRBJ2-1,.,.,TRBV5-6
CASSIGGRSTEAFF,TGTGCCAGTAGTATCGGGGGGCGGAGCACTGAAGCTTTCTTT,TRBJ1-1,.,.,TRBV19
CASSVLTANYGYTF,TGTGCCAGCAGTGTCTTAACAGCTAACTATGGCTACACCTTC,TRBJ1-2,.,.,TRBV6-1
CASSQAGTGVYNEQFF,TGTGCCAGCAGCCAAGCCGGGACAGGGGTGTACAATGAGCAGTTCTTC,TRBJ2-1,.,TRBD1,TRBV13
CSVKTGVEQPQHF,TGCAGCGTGAAGACAGGGGTGGAGCAGCCCCAGCATTTT,TRBJ1-5,few,TRBD1,TRBV29-1
CSVAGQGDGYTF,TGCAGCGTTGCCGGACAGGGGGATGGCTACACCTTC,TRBJ1-2,once,TRBD1,TRBV29-1
CASSARGQETQYF,TGTGCCAGCAGCGCCAGGGGGCAAGAGACCCAGTACTTC,TRBJ2-5,.,TRBD1,TRBV9
CSSHLRGIQYF,TGCAGCTCCCATCTTCGCGGCATTCAGTACTTC,TRBJ2-4,.,.,TRBV29-1
CASKGLANRETQYF,TGCGCCAGCAAGGGGCTAGCGAACAGAGAGACCCAGTACTTC,TRBJ2-5,.,.,TRBV5-1
CASSQFRQGNYGYTF,TGCGCCAGCAGCCAATTCCGACAGGGCAACTATGGCTACACCTTC,TRBJ1-2,.,TRBD1,TRBV4-3
CASSQDRGSSYEQYF,TGTGCCAGCAGCCAAGACAGGGGGAGCTCCTACGAGCAGTACTTC,TRBJ2-7,few,TRBD1,TRBV4-2
CASSQADMGFTGDYGYTF,TGCGCCAGCAGCCAAGCGGACATGGGGTTTACAGGAGACTATGGCTACACCTTC,TRBJ1-2,.,.,TRBV4-1
CASSVAGPSYEQYF,TGTGCCAGCAGTGTAGCGGGACCCTCCTACGAGCAGTACTTC,TRBJ2-7,.,TRBD2,TRBV5-4
CATSREAGFYEQYF,TGTGCCACCAGCAGAGAGGCGGGTTTCTACGAGCAGTACTTC,TRBJ2-7,.,.,TRBV15
CASGLPGAYEQYF,TGTGCTAGTGGTTTGCCAGGGGCCTACGAGCAGTACTTC,TRBJ2-7,once,.,TRBV12-5
CASSWDRANTEAFF,TGTGCCAGCAGTTGGGACAGGGCAAACACTGAAGCTTTCTTT,TRBJ1-1,.,TRBD1,TRBV5-6
CASSPTGGETQYF,TGTGCCAGCAGCCCGACAGGGGGTGAGACCCAGTACTTC,TRBJ2-5,.,TRBD1,TRBV7-9
CASSPGTGAITGYNYGYTF,TGTGCCAGCAGTCCCGGGACAGGGGCCATAACGGGATACAACTATGGCTACACCTTC,TRBJ1-2,.,TRBD1,TRBV6-7
CASSPGTGGAEAFF,TGTGCCAGCAGCCCTGGGACAGGAGGGGCTGAAGCTTTCTTT,TRBJ1-1,.,TRBD1,TRBV7-3
CASSPANTGELFF,TGTGCCAGCAGCCCGGCGAACACCGGGGAGCTGTTTTTT,TRBJ2-2,.,.,TRBV9
CASSLSGAYNEQFF,TGCGCCAGTTCTTTATCGGGAGCTTACAATGAGCAGTTCTTC,TRBJ2-1,.,.,TRBV5-1
CAWSVVADYTF,TGTGCCTGGAGTGTGGTCGCAGACTACACCTTC,TRBJ1-2,many,.,TRBV30
CASKDRGYGYTF,TGTGCCAGCAAGGACAGGGGCTATGGCTACACCTTC,TRBJ1-2,few,TRBD1,TRBV9
CASSRGTDTDTQYF,TGTGCCAGCTCCCGCGGGACAGACACAGATACGCAGTATTTT,TRBJ2-3,.,.,TRBV6-5
CASRALGPDTQYF,TGTGCCAGCAGGGCCTTGGGCCCCGATACGCAGTATTTT,TRBJ2-3,.,.,TRBV27